The 19 T cell receptor beta chains in this list originate from one sample, sequenced in a study of blood T cell repertoires in COVID-19. Repertoires were generated with immunoSEQ multiplex PCR, while TCRdb's copy carries only in-frame clones and drops some. Among approximately 77,000 clones listed, approximately 85% were seen once. Material: peripheral blood. Receptor source: a man aged 45-65 years with COVID-19, enrolled during active disease.

The chain employs TRBV25-1 and TRBJ1-2; D unclear. V lost 1 base to trimming and J lost 2 bases, with 11 bases between them. CDR1 and CDR2 (germline): MGHDK, SYGVNS. CDR3 size: 15 residues. The CDR3: CASSESGAGNYGYTF. DNA for the CDR3: TGTGCCAGCAGTGAATCCGGCGCAGGCAACTATGGCTACACCTTC.

The CDR3 coding sequence is TGTGCCATCAGTGCTCGGGACAGGGACTTCGGGGAGCTGTTTTTT. It translates to CAISARDRDFGELFF. J is TRBJ2-2 and V is TRBV10-3, with 9 bases lining up with TRBD1. The J segment lost 7 bases and the V segment lost 4 bases, leaving 7 bases of the junction unmatched. The CDR3 is 15 residues long. Germline V gene data show CDR1 as ENHRY and CDR2 as SYGVKD.

The rearrangement uses TRBV18 and TRBJ1-2, with D uncertain. The length of the CDR3 is 14 residues. The V gene's germline CDR1 is KGHSH and CDR2 LQKENI. V was clipped by 8 bases and J by 7 bases, with 20 bases between them. CDR3 in amino acids: CASDTQQSGGGYTF. The CDR3 DNA follows: TGTGCCAGCGATACTCAGCAATCTGGAGGTGGCTACACCTTC.

The CDR3 DNA follows: TGTGCCAGCAGTTGGAAAGGGGGCCCCTCCTACGAGCAGTACTTC. Protein sequence: CASSWKGGPSYEQYF. The rearrangement uses TRBV27 and TRBJ2-7; the match to TRBD1 covers 7 bases. The J segment lost 0 bases and the V segment lost 4 bases, leaving 6 bases of the junction unmatched. The CDR3 totals 15 residues. Germline V CDR1 and CDR2: MNHEY, SMNVEV (reference sequence).

The chain has TRBV4-2 and TRBJ2-3; TRBD2 agrees at 12 bases. This CDR3 spans 15 amino acids. CDR1 LGHNA and CDR2 YNFKEQ come from the germline V gene. V dropped 5 bases and J dropped 5; count of bases not matched to a gene: 5. CDR3 residues: CASSYRLAGEDTQYF. In nucleotides, the CDR3 is TGTGCCAGCAGCTATCGACTAGCGGGAGAAGATACGCAGTATTTT.

The rearrangement joins TRBV19 to TRBJ1-4; D uncertain. The V gene lost 6 bases and the J gene lost 8 bases, with 16 bases spanning the gap. The CDR3 extends over 14 amino acids. In germline, CDR1 is LNHDA, CDR2 SQIVND (reference sequence). The CDR3 coding sequence is TGTGCCAGTAGCCAGACGACCCGGAGGGAAAAACTGTTTTTT. Translating gives CASSQTTRREKLFF. Together with reference TRBV19 and TRBJ1-4, the CDR3 gives the full variable domain: DGGITQSPKYLFRKEGQNVTLSCEQNLNHDAMYWYRQDPGQGLRLIYYSQIVNDFQKGDIAEGYSVSREKKESFPLTVTSAQKNPTAFYLCASSQTTRREKLFFGSGTQLSVL.

This chain links TRBV6-5 with TRBJ2-3; 11 bases map to TRBD2. There are 14 residues in the CDR3. Germline V gene data show CDR1 as MNHEY and CDR2 as SVGAGI. After removal of 6 bases from V and 6 bases from J, the junction contained 5 bases not matched to a gene. In DNA, the CDR3 is TGTGCCAGCAGGGTGACTAGCGGGACTGATACGCAGTATTTT. It encodes CASRVTSGTDTQYF.

This clone was seen a handful of times. The gene calls are TRBV6-5 and TRBJ1-1; TRBD1 aligns across 7 bases. Germline V gene data show CDR1 as MNHEY and CDR2 as SVGAGI. V was clipped by 4 bases and J by 11 bases; unmatched bases: 13. CDR3 length equals 14 residues. The CDR3, as DNA: TGTGCCAGCAGTTCCGTTCACAGGGGAGGTGGTGCTTTCTTT. Its protein product is CASSSVHRGGGAFF.

This clone was recorded only once. The chain couples TRBV28 to TRBJ1-1, with 9 bases fitting TRBD1. Unmatched junction bases numbered 3, after V lost 3 bases and J lost 4 bases. CDR3 size: 14 residues. Germline V gene lookup returns CDR1 MDHEN and CDR2 SYDVKM. DNA for the CDR3: TGTGCCAGCAGTTTGACAGGGGGACCCACTGAAGCTTTCTTT. Encoded protein: CASSLTGGPTEAFF.

In its sample, this clone was seen a few times. The V and J genes are TRBV3-1 (or the pseudogene TRBV3-2) and TRBJ2-1; 8 nucleotides align to TRBD1. The CDR3 length is 16 residues. After removal of 1 base from V and 9 bases from J, the junction contained 11 bases not matched to a gene. Germline V gives CDR1 LGHDT, CDR2 YNNKEL (reference sequence). The CDR3 nucleotides are TGTGCCAGCAGCCAAGTGGAGGGCAGGGGGCGCTCTGAGCAGTTCTTC. Translating it yields CASSQVEGRGRSEQFF.

This clone was counted a few times. The chain combines TRBV6-5 with TRBJ1-2, with 11 bases that match TRBD1. J gave up 6 bases and V 0 bases, and 3 bases lay outside the gene matches. CDR3 size: 15 residues. Germline V lookup: CDR1 MNHEY, CDR2 SVGAGI. The CDR3 coding sequence is TGTGCCAGCAGTTACTCTTGGACAGGGGGCGATGGCTACACCTTC. The encoded protein is CASSYSWTGGDGYTF.

This clone came up once. The V gene is TRBV28, the J gene TRBJ2-7; TRBD1 matches 8 bases. The V segment lost 8 bases and the J segment 6 bases; nucleotides outside the gene matches: 6. Germline CDR1 is MDHEN and CDR2 is SYDVKM. CDR3 length equals 12 residues. CDR3 protein: CASRTGSIEQYF. In DNA, the CDR3 is TGTGCCAGCCGGACAGGGAGTATCGAGCAGTACTTC.

The chain is built from TRBV19 and TRBJ2-2; D is possibly TRBD1 (6 bases). V was clipped by 5 bases and J by 7 bases, with 14 bases between them. Per germline, CDR1 LNHDA and CDR2 SQIVND (reference sequence). This CDR3 has 14 amino acids. CDR3 coding DNA: TGTGCCAGTAGTTCGTTAGGGACAAGCGGGGAGCTGTTTTTT. This gives the protein CASSSLGTSGELFF. Full variable domain (missing parts from reference TRBV19 and TRBJ2-2): DGGITQSPKYLFRKEGQNVTLSCEQNLNHDAMYWYRQDPGQGLRLIYYSQIVNDFQKGDIAEGYSVSREKKESFPLTVTSAQKNPTAFYLCASSSLGTSGELFFGEGSRLTVL.

This sequence joins TRBV2 and TRBJ2-7; 11 bases fit TRBD1. The junction had 3 bases not matched to a gene; V was cut back by 4 bases and J by 4 bases. The length of the CDR3 is 14 residues. Germline V gene lookup returns CDR1 SNHLY and CDR2 FYNNEI. CDR3 loop: CASSARDRGYEQYF. In nucleotides, the CDR3 is TGTGCCAGCAGTGCCCGGGACAGGGGGTACGAGCAGTACTTC.

The chain joins TRBV5-6 to TRBJ2-2; D perhaps matches TRBD1 (5 bases). V lost 0 bases and J 1 base, leaving 10 bases between the germline ends. Per the germline V gene, CDR1 is SGHDT and CDR2 is YYEEEE. The CDR3 is made up of 16 amino acids. CDR3 nucleotide sequence: TGTGCCAGCAGCTTGGGATGGGGCCTGAACACCGGGGAGCTGTTTTTT. Its translation: CASSLGWGLNTGELFF. Full variable domain (missing parts from reference TRBV5-6 and TRBJ2-2): DAGVTQSPTHLIKTRGQQVTLRCSPKSGHDTVSWYQQALGQGPQFIFQYYEEEERQRGNFPDRFSGHQFPNYSSELNVNALLLGDSALYLCASSLGWGLNTGELFFGEGSRLTVL.

The chain carries TRBV27 and TRBJ1-1, with 8 positions matching TRBD1. V was pared by 10 bases and J by 0 bases, with 7 bases of the junction left unmatched. CDR1 is MNHEY and CDR2 is SMNVEV in the germline V gene (reference sequence). The CDR3 spans 14 residues. CDR3 nucleotide sequence: TGTGCCACCCTTAACAGGGGGTTGAACACTGAAGCTTTCTTT. Protein product: CATLNRGLNTEAFF.

This chain uses TRBV6-5 with TRBJ2-7; D is ambiguous. The length of the CDR3 is 12 residues. Germline CDR1 and CDR2: MNHEY and SVGAGI. The V end was cut by 7 bases, the J end by 2 bases, with 9 bases between. The CDR3 region has the DNA TGTGCCAGCACCGGTCCGACCTACGAGCAGTACTTC. It specifies CASTGPTYEQYF.

This chain connects TRBV19 to TRBJ2-1; 10 bases are shared with TRBD1. The germline V gene has CDR1 LNHDA and CDR2 SQIVND (reference sequence). The length of the CDR3 is 15 residues. Trimming removed 6 bases from V and 9 bases from J; junction bases left unmatched: 11. In DNA form, the CDR3 reads TGTGCCAGTAGAACTCCGGGACAGGGGAGGGGTGAGCAGTTCTTC. It encodes CASRTPGQGRGEQFF. Variable domain in full (rest from reference TRBV19 and TRBJ2-1): DGGITQSPKYLFRKEGQNVTLSCEQNLNHDAMYWYRQDPGQGLRLIYYSQIVNDFQKGDIAEGYSVSREKKESFPLTVTSAQKNPTAFYLCASRTPGQGRGEQFFGPGTRLTVL.

The chain recombines TRBV27 with TRBJ1-3; possible D gene TRBD1, 6 bases. This CDR3 region has 13 residues. From germline, CDR1 is MNHEY and CDR2 SMNVEV (reference sequence). V was shortened by 6 bases and J by 4 bases, with 10 bases between the two germline ends. The CDR3 sequence is CASRADRGNTIYF. The CDR3 region has the DNA TGTGCCAGCAGGGCAGACAGGGGAAACACCATATATTTT.